This TCR beta chain was sequenced during a study of blood T cell repertoires in COVID-19. Overall study context: Sources were T cells, B-cell-depleted T cells, or PBMCs; the material itself was cDNA or gDNA.

Here immunoSEQ multiplex PCR was the method, and the copy in TCRdb shows in-frame clones only, minus some. The table has roughly 80,000 clones, about 88% seen once; the top ten hold around 3%. This clone was picked up one time. Germline V gene data show CDR1 as MDHEN and CDR2 as SYDVKM. The CDR3 totals 16 residues. V shed 4 bases, J shed 5 bases, and the junction held 11 bases outside the gene matches. This receptor was identified in a woman older than 75 with acute or convalescent COVID-19. The genes are TRBV28 and TRBJ1-2, with 9 bases matching TRBD1. The sequenced sample was peripheral blood. CDR3 DNA: TGTGCCAGCAGTTCCCCTACCGGGACAGGGCCGTATGGCTACACCTTC. Protein sequence: CASSSPTGTGPYGYTF.